The source of this TCR beta chain is a study of T cells in localized non-small cell lung cancer. Findings and limits, study-wide: There were a median around 59 of the top 100 tumor clones appearing in adjacent lung. Maximal T cell clonality occurred in uninvolved adjacent lung, with tumor ranking below it.

Germline V gene data show CDR1 as SGHVS and CDR2 as FNYEAQ. This CDR3 has 14 residues. V shed 1 base and J shed 8 bases, with 12 bases lying between them. About this clone: Its cognate antigen is unknown.

The sampled adjacent lung lay at least 2 cm from the tumor margin and showed no atypia. Assay: immunoSEQ multiplex PCR; the TCRdb copy retains only in-frame clones and omits some. The sample has over a thousand clones, approximately 19% seen once. The TCR comes from an older female donor with stage I lung adenocarcinoma. The sample in question was normal lung tissue next to the tumor, obtained before any cancer treatment. The chain couples TRBV7-6 to TRBJ1-3, with D possibly being TRBD1 (5 bases). CDR3 coding DNA: TGTGCCAGCAGCTTAGGAGCAGGGCTGGACACCATATATTTT. Residues: CASSLGAGLDTIYF.